The 23 T cell receptor beta chains below come from one sample, sequenced in a study of T cell repertoires in cytomegalovirus infection. Antigens of these TCRs are unknown. TCRdb used MiXCR to reprocess the reads, holding one entry per CDR3 protein. The sample holds some 920,000 distinct CDR3 sequences, more than 25% seen once. The sequences come from cultured CD8+ T cells from PBMCs, collected from culture after CMV antigen stimulation. These receptors were obtained from a human donor in good health (CMV status not recorded). Some clones in this sample may be carry-over from other donors' samples.

This clonotype has at least ten counts. CDR3 sequence: CASSYMDSNQPQHF. The CDR3 nucleotides are TGTGCCAGCAGCTATATGGATAGCAATCAGCCCCAGCATTTT. The chain joins TRBV7-8 to TRBJ1-5; D is undetermined. This CDR3 region has 14 residues. Between the trimmed V and J ends, which lost 4 bases and 0 bases, there was a span of 7 bases. Looked up from germline, CDR1 is SGHVS and CDR2 is FQNEAQ.

In DNA, the CDR3 is TGTGCCAGTAGTTACCGACAATTTCCCTACGAGCAGTACTTC. Translating gives CASSYRQFPYEQYF. This rearrangement joins TRBV19 to TRBJ2-7; D gene uncertain. This CDR3 has 14 amino acids. V lost 5 bases and J lost 2, with 13 bases in between. Germline assignment: CDR1 LNHDA and CDR2 SQIVND (reference sequence).

The rearrangement links TRBV29-1 to TRBJ1-2, with a weak D call TRBD1 (5 bases). Germline CDR1 and CDR2: SQVTM and ANQGSEA. CDR3 length equals 17 residues. V was shortened by 0 bases and J by 8 bases, with 25 bases between the two germline ends. Here the CDR3 DNA reads TGCAGCGTTGAAGATCCAGGGCCTCTCCTTTTAACTCCGGGCTACACCTTC. It is translated as CSVEDPGPLLLTPGYTF.

In this sample, this clonotype turned up a few times. The chain links TRBV5-1 to TRBJ1-1; no firm D call. V lost 0 bases, J lost 1 base, and 13 bases lay in between. The CDR3 runs 16 residues. Germline CDR1 is SGHRS and CDR2 is YFSETQ. The DNA of the CDR3 is TGCGCCAGCAGCTTGGACCCGGCAGAAAGGAACACTGAAGCTTTCTTT. Its protein is CASSLDPAERNTEAFF.

J is TRBJ2-3 and V is TRBV19; 9 positions match TRBD2. V lost 8 bases and J lost 1; bases outside the gene matches: 4. The CDR3 has 14 amino acids. Germline CDR1 LNHDA, CDR2 SQIVND (reference sequence). The CDR3: CASGGLARTDTQYF. The CDR3 nucleotides read TGTGCCAGTGGGGGACTAGCCCGCACAGATACGCAGTATTTT.

This clonotype showed up many times. The V gene is TRBV7-9, the J gene TRBJ1-1; unclear D gene. V was pared by 7 bases and J by 6 bases, with 15 bases between. The length of the CDR3 is 13 residues. Germline V gene lookup returns CDR1 SEHNR and CDR2 FQNEAQ (reference sequence). CDR3 DNA: TGTGCCAGCACCTCAGCCGAGGTTCCTGAAGCTTTCTTT. This translates into CASTSAEVPEAFF.

In its sample, this clonotype was seen a few times. V usage is TRBV7-9 and J usage is TRBJ2-3, with D possibly TRBD2 on 5 matching bases. Trimming removed 1 base from V and 6 bases from J, with 5 bases in between. Germline lookup yields CDR1 SEHNR and CDR2 FQNEAQ (reference sequence). The CDR3 contains 12 residues. CDR3 region: CASSLGEDTQYF. DNA of the CDR3: TGTGCCAGCAGCTTAGGGGAGGATACGCAGTATTTT. Looking up the rest from reference TRBV7-9 and TRBJ2-3 gives the full variable domain: DTGVSQNPRHKITKRGQNVTFRCDPISEHNRLYWYRQTLGQGPEFLTYFQNEAQLEKSRLLSDRFSAERPKGSFSTLEIQRTEQGDSAMYLCASSLGEDTQYFGPGTRLTVL.

This clonotype was seen just once. The chain couples TRBV7-2 to TRBJ2-4, with 7 positions matching TRBD2. The CDR3 contains 16 residues. CDR1 and CDR2 from the germline V gene are SGHTA and FQGNSA. The trim removed 0 bases at V and 4 bases at J, leaving 6 bases unmatched. CDR3 in DNA: TGTGCCAGCAGCTTAGCGGGGGGGGGGGGAAAAAACATTCAGTACTTC. Residues: CASSLAGGGGKNIQYF.

This clonotype was seen more than once but under ten times. This chain uses TRBV20-1 with TRBJ2-3; D gene ambiguous. CDR1 and CDR2 (germline): DFQATT, SNEGSKA (reference sequence). The CDR3 is 13 residues long. V gave up 4 bases and J gave up 1 base, with 9 bases separating them. The DNA of the CDR3 is TGCAGTGCTAACCGGGTAGGCACAGATACGCAGTATTTT. The encoded protein is CSANRVGTDTQYF.

V and J are TRBV20-1 and TRBJ2-1; TRBD2 matches at 14 bases. J gave up 4 bases and V 0 bases, and 5 bases lay outside the gene matches. The CDR3 contains 17 residues. CDR1 DFQATT and CDR2 SNEGSKA come from the germline V gene (reference sequence). CDR3 nucleotide sequence: TGCAGTGCTAGAGAGGGGACTAGCGGGGGTTTTTACAATGAGCAGTTCTTC. Translating gives CSAREGTSGGFYNEQFF.

This clonotype was observed at least ten times. The chain couples TRBV7-9 to TRBJ2-2; D unclear. The V end was cut by 7 bases, the J end by 2 bases, with 14 bases between. CDR3 length: 15 residues. Germline CDR1 is SEHNR and CDR2 is FQNEAQ (reference sequence). The CDR3 nucleotides read TGTGCCAGCAAGAAAGGACGGCTAAACACCGGGGAGCTGTTTTTT. Residues: CASKKGRLNTGELFF.

The chain couples TRBV24-1 to TRBJ2-3; 7 bases line up with TRBD1. Looked up from germline, CDR1 is KGHDR and CDR2 is SFDVKD. The CDR3 length is 19 residues. Unmatched junction bases numbered 17, after V lost 4 bases and J lost 2 bases. The CDR3, as DNA: TGTGCCACCAGTGACCCGGGACAGACGACCTCTGCCCTCACAGATACGCAGTATTTT. This gives the protein CATSDPGQTTSALTDTQYF.

CDR3 in DNA: TGTGCCAGCAGCCCTAGCGGGGGGGCCGTCCGGTACAATGAGCAGTTCTTC. Protein product: CASSPSGGAVRYNEQFF. V is TRBV13 and J is TRBJ2-1; 12 bases are a match to TRBD2. The germline V gene encodes CDR1 PRHDT and CDR2 FYEKMQ (reference sequence). Unmatched junction bases numbered 9, after V lost 5 bases and J lost 4 bases. The length of the CDR3 is 17 residues.

The rearrangement joins TRBV20-1 to TRBJ1-4, with a possible D match to TRBD1 (6 bases). V gave up 6 bases and J gave up 4 bases, with 12 bases separating them. The CDR3 covers 13 residues. Germline V lookup: CDR1 DFQATT, CDR2 SNEGSKA (reference sequence). As DNA, the CDR3 is TGCAGTGCCAGTGGGGGCTTTAATGAAAAACTGTTTTTT. This translates into CSASGGFNEKLFF.

The J gene is TRBJ2-1, the V gene TRBV7-9; 7 bases line up with TRBD2. The CDR3 loop spans 14 amino acids. Germline V lookup: CDR1 SEHNR, CDR2 FQNEAQ (reference sequence). This CDR3 is CGVGWGGAYNEQFF. The CDR3, as DNA: TGTGGAGTTGGGTGGGGGGGAGCCTACAATGAGCAGTTCTTC.

The chain joins TRBV7-9 to TRBJ2-2, with a weak D call TRBD2 (6 bases). Trimming left V 7 bases short and J 10 bases short, with 16 bases between. In germline, CDR1 is SEHNR, CDR2 FQNEAQ (reference sequence). The CDR3 loop spans 13 amino acids. As DNA, the CDR3 is TGTGCCAGCACCTCGAGCGGGCGGCCGGAGCTGTTTTTT. As protein: CASTSSGRPELFF.

This clonotype was detected a few times. The CDR3 DNA reads TGTGCCAGCAGCAGGACCGGGACAGCGAACACTGAAGCTTTCTTT. It yields the protein CASSRTGTANTEAFF. The chain combines TRBV7-6 with TRBJ1-1, with TRBD1 matching over 7 bases. The CDR3 covers 15 residues. CDR1 and CDR2 from the germline V gene are SGHVS and FNYEAQ. The junction had 7 bases not matched to a gene; V was cut back by 5 bases and J by 1 base.

Turning to this clonotype: A junction end diverges from the germline sequence, so it may reflect a read error. V gene TRBV4-1 combines with J gene TRBJ1-1, with unresolved D. The germline V gene has CDR1 MGHRA and CDR2 YSYEKL. This CDR3 is 13 amino acids long. The CDR3 sequence is CASIGPENTEAFF. CDR3 coding DNA: TGTGCCAGCATCGGCCCAGAGAACACTGAAGCTTTCTTT.

The chain links TRBV5-5 to TRBJ2-1; D gene unclear. V was shortened by 1 base and J by 1 base, with 6 bases between the two germline ends. From germline, CDR1 is SGHKS and CDR2 YYEKEE (reference sequence). The CDR3 is 14 amino acids. Here the CDR3 reads CASSLLPSYNEQFF. The DNA of the CDR3 is TGTGCCAGCAGCTTGCTTCCTTCCTACAATGAGCAGTTCTTC.

The J gene is TRBJ2-1, the V gene TRBV4-3; 9 bases are shared with TRBD2. The CDR3 runs to 17 residues. The V gene's germline CDR1 is LGHNA and CDR2 YSLEER. The ends lost 3 bases at V and 4 bases at J; junction bases unmatched: 10. The CDR3 spells CASSQTSSGGSYNEQFF. The CDR3 DNA sequence: TGCGCCAGCAGCCAGACGTCGAGCGGGGGGTCGTACAATGAGCAGTTCTTC.

This clonotype was seen many times. This chain connects TRBV6-5 to TRBJ2-1; 8 nucleotides align to TRBD1. V lost 0 bases to trimming and J lost 3 bases; unmatched junction nucleotides: 4. This CDR3 has 16 amino acids. Germline loops: CDR1 MNHEY, CDR2 SVGAGI. This chain's CDR3 is CASSYSSRGLYNEQFF. The CDR3 DNA follows: TGTGCCAGCAGTTACTCGAGCAGGGGGCTCTACAATGAGCAGTTCTTC.

This clonotype was observed a few times. The V gene is TRBV7-2, the J gene TRBJ2-3; D possibly corresponds to TRBD2 (5 bases). The CDR3 contains 15 residues. CDR1 and CDR2 (germline): SGHTA, FQGNSA. V was clipped by 4 bases and J by 3 bases, with 14 bases between them. For the CDR3, the DNA is TGTGCCAGCAGCTACCTTGACGGGGTAACAGATACGCAGTATTTT. As protein: CASSYLDGVTDTQYF.

This clonotype was seen more than once but under ten times. The chain uses TRBV12-3 or TRBV12-4 and TRBJ2-5, with TRBD1 as a possible D gene (5 bases). Trimming cost V 5 bases and J 1 base, with 17 bases left between them. The CDR3 runs 16 residues. The CDR3 DNA reads as TGTGCCAGCAGTCCCGCGGTTGCTAGGGGCCAAGAGACCCAGTACTTC. Translation: CASSPAVARGQETQYF.